This T cell receptor beta chain emerged from a study of T cells after posttransplantation cyclophosphamide. CDR3 length: 11 residues. With V trimmed by 7 bases and J by 6 bases, 5 bases remained unmatched. The germline V gene has CDR1 SQVTM and CDR2 ANQGSEA. Study results and caveats: Skin or GI-infiltrating T cells shared few TRB sequences with blood. Recipient CMV seropositivity and CMV reactivation strongly tracked TRB clonality.

Some clones are missing from TCRdb's copy, which holds only in-frame ones; the method was immunoSEQ multiplex PCR. The sample records roughly 30,000 clones, 91% being singletons. With respect to this clone: Its cognate antigen is unknown.

The naive gate required viable CD3+CD4+ or CD3+CD8+ cells with CCR7+CD45RA+CD45RO-CD95-CD27+CD28+ phenotype. The rearrangement links TRBV29-1 to TRBJ2-7, with TRBD1 identical over 8 bases. The TCR comes from a man aged 25 to 45 in good health and a related stem cell transplant donor. Specimen: naive CD4+ T cells sorted from blood. The CDR3 protein is CSARTGLEQYF. The CDR3 DNA follows: TGCAGCGCCCGGACAGGGCTCGAGCAGTACTTC.